This TCR beta chain was profiled in a study of Ad26.COV2.S vaccination and SARS-CoV-2 variants. Study at large: This donor came from the COV1001 trial of Ad26.COV2.S.

Trimming shortened V by 0 bases and J by 3 bases, and 6 bases separated the two germline ends. The germline V gene has CDR1 MNHEY and CDR2 SVGEGT. The CDR3 is 14 amino acids. Treatment indicated: over 15 received Ad26.COV2.S at low or high dose, single or two shots; roughly five received placebo; per-sample allocation not given. Day 63 following the first vaccine or placebo injection was when the samples were taken. Repertoires were generated with immunoSEQ multiplex PCR, while TCRdb's copy carries only in-frame clones and drops some. Of 430,000 or so clones in the sample, roughly 89% were seen once.

The genes are TRBV6-2 or TRBV6-3 and TRBJ2-4; D not certain. The source of this sequence is a person between 18 and 59 years old who received the Ad26.COV2.S COVID-19 vaccine or a placebo. The sample consisted of peripheral blood, taken in a trial of Ad26.COV2.S vaccine versus placebo. In DNA form, the CDR3 reads TGTGCCAGCAGTTACTCCGTTTTCAAAAACATTCAGTACTTC. Translating gives CASSYSVFKNIQYF.